This entry features one TCR beta chain sequence. The CDR3 has 14 residues. Germline lookup yields CDR1 DFQATT and CDR2 SNEGSKA (reference sequence). For each CDR3 protein, TCRdb gives one entry from its re-call of the 5' RACE reads, without DNA. Its table lists more than 400,000 distinct CDR3 sequences. These data are taken from a study of T cells expressing NK-cell markers. Study at large: The authors derived TCR beta repertoires from sorted CD3+CD56+NKG2C+, CD3+CD56+NKG2C- and CD3+CD56-NKG2C+ T cells.

This clonotype originated in a woman aged 18-69 years in good health. Source material: blood T cells: a sorted CD56 or NKG2C T cell subset, CD4+ or CD8+ T cells, or bulk PBMC T cells (not recorded which). This chain joins TRBV20-1 and TRBJ2-1; TCRdb names TRBD2, which stays unverified in the absence of DNA. This CDR3 is CSAPLAGANNEQFF.